The next 31 T cell receptor beta chains were all read from a single sample in a study of T cell responses to AZD1222 COVID-19 vaccine. The data were produced by immunoSEQ multiplex PCR, yet TCRdb's version contains in-frame clones alone and is incomplete. The sample includes about 53,000 clones, around 85% of them seen just once. This specimen was peripheral blood, taken on day 0 of AZD1222 vaccination. The receptors stem from an adult in good health.

This clone came up a few times. This rearrangement joins TRBV5-6 to TRBJ1-6; D ambiguous. V was trimmed by 4 bases and J by 10 bases, leaving 12 bases between them. The germline CDR1 and CDR2 sequences are SGHDT and YYEEEE. The CDR3 has 13 residues. Here the CDR3 DNA reads TGTGCCAGCAGCCCGGGTGACTACTCACCCCTCCACTTT. Translated, it gives CASSPGDYSPLHF.

The chain carries TRBV9 and TRBJ1-5; D gene uncertain. Germline lookup yields CDR1 SGDLS and CDR2 YYNGEE. Trimming left V 7 bases short and J 1 base short, with 9 bases between. This CDR3 contains 13 residues. The CDR3 reads CASGDTSNQPQHF. CDR3 bases: TGTGCCAGCGGAGACACCAGCAATCAGCCCCAGCATTTT.

The chain is built from TRBV6-5 and TRBJ2-7, with 9 positions matching TRBD1. The length of the CDR3 is 14 residues. Per the germline V gene, CDR1 is MNHEY and CDR2 is SVGAGI. Trimming took 6 bases from V and 5 from J; bases not matched to a gene: 8. The DNA for the CDR3 is TGTGCCAGCAGAGACAGGGGGTTTGGTGACGAGCAGTACTTC. This sequence encodes CASRDRGFGDEQYF.

J is TRBJ1-1 and V is TRBV19; the D gene is possibly TRBD1 (6 bases). The CDR3 is made up of 13 amino acids. The V end was cut by 6 bases, the J end by 3 bases, with 11 bases between. Germline CDR1 and CDR2: LNHDA and SQIVND (reference sequence). In DNA form, the CDR3 reads TGTGCCAGTAGAGTACAGGGCTACACTGAAGCTTTCTTT. This translates into CASRVQGYTEAFF.

The chain carries TRBV28 and TRBJ1-4; a weak D match, TRBD1 (6 bases). CDR1 is MDHEN and CDR2 is SYDVKM in the germline V gene. The CDR3 is 19 residues long. V shed 6 bases and J shed 4 bases, with 27 bases lying between them. The CDR3 sequence is CASSKTGLGERSVNEKLFF. The CDR3 coding sequence is TGTGCCAGCAGCAAAACAGGGCTAGGGGAACGATCCGTTAATGAAAAACTGTTTTTT. The full variable domain, in which reference TRBV28 and TRBJ1-4 provide the parts outside the CDR3, is DVKVTQSSRYLVKRTGEKVFLECVQDMDHENMFWYRQDPGLGLRLIYFSYDVKMKEKGDIPEGYSVSREKKERFSLILESASTNQTSMYLCASSKTGLGERSVNEKLFFGSGTQLSVL.

The rearrangement links TRBV28 to TRBJ1-1, with D possibly matching TRBD1 (5 bases). Germline CDR1 and CDR2: MDHEN and SYDVKM. CDR3 length: 15 amino acids. Between the trimmed V and J ends, which lost 3 bases and 2 bases, there was a span of 13 bases. CDR3 sequence reads: CASSLSGGRNTEAFF. In nucleotides, the CDR3 is TGTGCCAGCAGTTTGAGCGGGGGTCGAAACACTGAAGCTTTCTTT. Using reference TRBV28 and TRBJ1-1 for the parts outside the CDR3, the full variable domain is DVKVTQSSRYLVKRTGEKVFLECVQDMDHENMFWYRQDPGLGLRLIYFSYDVKMKEKGDIPEGYSVSREKKERFSLILESASTNQTSMYLCASSLSGGRNTEAFFGQGTRLTVV.

The chain has TRBV4-3 and TRBJ2-1; 7 bases align to TRBD1. The CDR3 covers 13 residues. V trimming: 4 bases; J trimming: 9 bases; junction bases outside the gene matches: 6. Germline CDR1 is LGHNA and CDR2 is YSLEER. CDR3 DNA sequence: TGCGCCAGCAGCCTAGACAGGGCCACTGAGCAGTTCTTC. The encoded protein is CASSLDRATEQFF.

The V gene is TRBV21-1, the J gene TRBJ2-6; the table's D call TRBD1 went unverified against the DNA. TRBV21-1 is recorded as a pseudogene. The CDR3 contains 17 residues. CDR3 nucleotides: TGTGCCAGCAGCAAAGCCGCCAGGGGGCCTGGGGCCAACGTCCTGACTTTC. It codes for CASSKAARGPGANVLTF.

J is TRBJ2-3 and V is TRBV11-3; 8 bases match TRBD2. The germline V gene encodes CDR1 SGHNT and CDR2 YENEEA. V was pared by 5 bases and J by 5 bases, with 6 bases of the junction left unmatched. The CDR3 runs 14 residues. The CDR3 sequence is CASSLSGTGDTQYF. CDR3 nucleotide sequence: TGTGCCAGCAGCCTTAGCGGGACTGGAGATACGCAGTATTTT.

The rearrangement links TRBV5-1 to TRBJ2-2; D perhaps matches TRBD1 (6 bases). The length of the CDR3 is 14 residues. V was shortened by 4 bases and J by 8 bases, with 15 bases between the two germline ends. CDR1 and CDR2 (germline): SGHRS, YFSETQ. CDR3 DNA: TGCGCCAGCAGCATTGGGGGCAGATCTGGGGAGCTGTTTTTT. It specifies CASSIGGRSGELFF.

On this clone itself: Other nucleotide sequences from this sample produce the same CDR3. CDR3 DNA: TGTGCCAGCAGCTTAGATCTAGGCACCGGTCAGCCCCAGCATTTT. The encoded protein is CASSLDLGTGQPQHF. V usage is TRBV11-2 and J usage is TRBJ1-5; no firm D call. Germline-derived CDR1 and CDR2 are SGHAT and FQNNGV. The V end was cut by 0 bases, the J end by 6 bases, with 12 bases between. There are 15 residues in the CDR3.

This clone was picked up a small number of times. This chain uses TRBV7-2 with TRBJ1-5; possible D gene TRBD1, 5 bases. CDR3 length: 14 residues. Germline V gene sequence: CDR1 SGHTA, CDR2 FQGNSA. Trimming removed 5 bases at V and 2 bases at J, with 10 bases between. CDR3 nucleotides: TGTGCCAGCAGCCCGGGACGGGGCAATCAGCCCCAGCATTTT. This encodes CASSPGRGNQPQHF.

The rearrangement joins TRBV10-3 to TRBJ2-1; 7 bases are shared with TRBD1. V was clipped by 10 bases and J by 2 bases; unmatched bases: 11. The germline CDR1 and CDR2 sequences are ENHRY and SYGVKD. The length of the CDR3 is 15 residues. CDR3 residues: CATSTGTVAYNEQFF. CDR3 bases: TGTGCCACCTCGACCGGGACAGTAGCCTACAATGAGCAGTTCTTC.

This chain joins TRBV18 and TRBJ1-5; unclear D gene. There are 13 residues in the CDR3. With 2 bases removed from V and 3 bases from J, the gap between germline ends came to 5 bases. Germline V gives CDR1 KGHSH, CDR2 LQKENI. CDR3 region: CASSPGINQPQHF. The CDR3, as DNA: TGTGCCAGCTCACCAGGAATCAATCAGCCCCAGCATTTT.

This chain connects TRBV5-1 to TRBJ2-7; 11 bases match TRBD1. V was pared by 3 bases and J by 2 bases, with 16 bases of the junction left unmatched. This CDR3 is built from 19 residues. In germline, CDR1 is SGHRS, CDR2 YFSETQ. DNA for the CDR3: TGCGCCAGCAGCTCACCGAGGACAGGGGGCTCTAAACTTACCTACGAGCAGTACTTC. Its translation is CASSSPRTGGSKLTYEQYF.

The CDR3 sequence is CASRTTGLSPQHF. The CDR3 DNA reads as TGTGCCAGCAGAACGACAGGGCTTTCACCCCAGCATTTT. The rearrangement links TRBV27 to TRBJ1-5; 7 nucleotides align to TRBD1. CDR1 MNHEY and CDR2 SMNVEV come from the germline V gene (reference sequence). The CDR3 sequence is 13 residues long. The V segment lost 6 bases and the J segment 10 bases; nucleotides outside the gene matches: 9.

The chain joins TRBV7-2 to TRBJ1-2; possibly TRBD1 for D (5 bases). The length of the CDR3 is 15 residues. Between the trimmed V and J ends, which lost 5 bases and 4 bases, there was a span of 17 bases. Germline assignment: CDR1 SGHTA and CDR2 FQGNSA. CDR3 coding DNA: TGTGCCAGCAGCCTCCGAGAGGGGCAACTCTATGGCTACACCTTC. The encoded protein is CASSLREGQLYGYTF.

Written as DNA, the CDR3 is TGTGCCAGCAGTGACCCACAGTTTAGCGGGAGTAAGGGATACGAGCAGTACTTC. Amino acids: CASSDPQFSGSKGYEQYF. This chain connects TRBV6-1 to TRBJ2-7; the match to TRBD2 covers 9 bases. Trimming cost V 3 bases and J 4 bases; bases outside gene matches: 16. The CDR3 runs to 18 residues. The germline gives CDR1 MNHNS, CDR2 SASEGT.

In DNA form, the CDR3 reads TGTGCCAGCAGCTTAGGAGGCGGGAGCGGGGATGAGCAGTTCTTC. This encodes CASSLGGGSGDEQFF. This chain links TRBV7-2 with TRBJ2-1; TRBD2 aligns across 7 bases. The CDR3 covers 15 residues. With V trimmed by 1 base and J by 8 bases, 8 bases remained unmatched. Germline CDR1 reads SGHTA; CDR2 reads FQGNSA.

The sample holds many counts of this clone. The chain has TRBV23-1 and TRBJ2-1; weak D call: TRBD2 (6 bases). TRBV23-1 is given ORF status, its function remaining uncertain. This CDR3 has 18 amino acids. V was clipped by 7 bases and J by 8 bases, with 30 bases between them. CDR3 region: CASTFVQTGTPKVDEQFF. The CDR3 DNA follows: TGCGCCAGCACTTTCGTCCAAACCGGGACTCCGAAGGTAGATGAGCAGTTCTTC.

The chain links TRBV5-6 to TRBJ2-1; D ambiguous. Germline CDR1 and CDR2: SGHDT and YYEEEE. The CDR3 covers 12 residues. The V and J ends lost 1 base and 7 bases respectively, with 6 bases between them. CDR3 nucleotides: TGTGCCAGCAGCTTGCCTAGTAATGAGCAGTTCTTC. Encoded protein: CASSLPSNEQFF.

V usage is TRBV19 and J usage is TRBJ1-4; D gene ambiguous. This CDR3 is built from 14 residues. V was pared by 5 bases and J by 8 bases, with 15 bases between. The germline CDR1 and CDR2 sequences are LNHDA and SQIVND (reference sequence). The CDR3 coding sequence is TGTGCCAGTAGTTACTCCGGGGAGCGGGAAAAACTGTTTTTT. Translation: CASSYSGEREKLFF.

This clone was picked up a small number of times. This chain joins TRBV14 and TRBJ2-3; 7 positions agree with TRBD2. V lost 2 bases, J lost 6 bases, and 5 bases stayed unmatched. Looked up from germline, CDR1 is SGHDN and CDR2 is FVKESK. The CDR3 has 14 amino acids. The CDR3 sequence: CASSQQGGKDTQYF. In DNA form, the CDR3 reads TGTGCCAGCAGCCAACAGGGAGGGAAGGATACGCAGTATTTT.

The chain uses TRBV3-1 (or the pseudogene TRBV3-2) and TRBJ2-3; D unclear. This CDR3 has 13 residues. V lost 0 bases, J lost 2 bases, and 3 bases lay in between. Germline CDR1 reads LGHDT; CDR2 reads YNNKEL (reference sequence). The CDR3 nucleotides read TGTGCCAGCAGCCAAGATACCACAGATACGCAGTATTTT. As protein: CASSQDTTDTQYF.

The chain is built from TRBV21-1 and TRBJ2-7. TRBV21-1 is deemed a pseudogene. The CDR3 length is 17 residues. CDR3 residues: CASSNVIWQTRPNEQYF. The DNA of the CDR3 is TGTGCCAGCAGCAACGTAATTTGGCAGACCCGGCCCAACGAGCAGTACTTC.

The V gene is TRBV7-2, the J gene TRBJ2-5, with D possibly matching TRBD1 (6 bases). Germline values: CDR1 SGHTA, CDR2 FQGNSA. V dropped 1 base and J dropped 5 bases, with 20 bases sitting between them. The CDR3 length is 17 residues. CDR3 protein: CASSLGPRSGAKETQYF. CDR3 nucleotides: TGTGCCAGCAGCTTAGGGCCGAGGTCAGGGGCGAAGGAGACCCAGTACTTC.

The chain employs TRBV6-2 or TRBV6-3 and TRBJ2-7; either TRBD1 or TRBD2 may supply D (7 bases each). Germline V gives CDR1 MNHEY, CDR2 SVGEGT. The CDR3 has 15 residues. Trimming took 6 bases from V and 3 from J, leaving 18 bases between them. The CDR3 here is CASSSPGRGGYEQYF. CDR3 DNA sequence: TGTGCCAGCAGCTCCCCTGGCAGGGGGGGCTACGAGCAGTACTTC.

V and J are TRBV28 and TRBJ1-3; 7 bases match TRBD1. CDR3 size: 19 residues. Germline CDR1 MDHEN, CDR2 SYDVKM. The V and J ends lost 5 bases and 0 bases, in that order; junction bases with no gene match: 16. The CDR3 DNA sequence: TGTGCCAGCAGTATCCTATCTGGGGGGACAGAGTACTCTGGAAACACCATATATTTT. Amino acid sequence: CASSILSGGTEYSGNTIYF.

The chain links TRBV30 to TRBJ1-2; D perhaps matches TRBD1 (6 bases). Germline CDR1 is GTSNPN and CDR2 is SVGIG (reference sequence). The CDR3 is made up of 17 amino acids. V was cut by 0 bases and J by 3 bases, with 20 bases left in between. The CDR3 DNA sequence: TGTGCCTGGAGTGTTTTGTGGGCGCAGGGGTTTGACTATGGCTACACCTTC. This encodes CAWSVLWAQGFDYGYTF.

This chain joins TRBV28 and TRBJ1-6; D is possibly TRBD1 (5 bases). The CDR3 consists of 14 residues. The V end lost 6 bases, the J end lost 8 bases, and 14 bases lay between the germline ends. Germline CDR1 MDHEN, CDR2 SYDVKM. CDR3 residues: CASSNGGTDSPLHF. The CDR3 bases are TGTGCCAGCAGCAATGGGGGTACCGATTCACCCCTCCACTTT.

This chain uses TRBV12-3 or TRBV12-4 with TRBJ1-1; D remains ambiguous. Trimming pared 5 bases from V and 1 base from J, leaving 8 bases between. There are 13 residues in the CDR3. CDR3 amino acids: CASSGDGNTEAFF. The CDR3 DNA reads as TGTGCCAGCAGTGGAGACGGGAACACTGAAGCTTTCTTT.